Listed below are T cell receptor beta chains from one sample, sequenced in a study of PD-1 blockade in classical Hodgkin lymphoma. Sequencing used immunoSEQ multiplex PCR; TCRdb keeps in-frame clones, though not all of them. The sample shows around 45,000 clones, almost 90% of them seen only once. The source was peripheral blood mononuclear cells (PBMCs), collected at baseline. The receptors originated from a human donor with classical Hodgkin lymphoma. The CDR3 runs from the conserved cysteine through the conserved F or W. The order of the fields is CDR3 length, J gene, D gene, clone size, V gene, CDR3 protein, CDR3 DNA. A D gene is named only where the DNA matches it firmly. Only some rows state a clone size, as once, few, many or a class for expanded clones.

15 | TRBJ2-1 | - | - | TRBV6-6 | CASIQDSRSYNEQFF | TGTGCCAGCATCCAAGACTCCCGCTCCTACAATGAGCAGTTCTTC
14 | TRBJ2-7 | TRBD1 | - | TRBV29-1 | CSVAGTADSYEQYF | TGCAGCGTAGCCGGGACAGCTGATTCCTACGAGCAGTACTTC
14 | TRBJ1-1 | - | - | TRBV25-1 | CASSELTGNTEAFF | TGTGCCAGCAGTGAATTGACAGGGAACACTGAAGCTTTCTTT
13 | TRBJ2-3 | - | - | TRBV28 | CASSTINTDTQYF | TGTGCCAGCAGTACCATTAACACAGATACGCAGTATTTT
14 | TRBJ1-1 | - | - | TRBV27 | CASSPRDRYTEAFF | TGTGCCAGCAGTCCCCGGGACCGATACACTGAAGCTTTCTTT
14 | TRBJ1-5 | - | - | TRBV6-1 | CASIVTGMGQPQHF | TGTGCCAGCATCGTTACAGGGATGGGTCAGCCCCAGCATTTT
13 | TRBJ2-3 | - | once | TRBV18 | CASSPFSGDTQYF | TGTGCCAGCTCACCCTTCTCAGGGGATACGCAGTATTTT
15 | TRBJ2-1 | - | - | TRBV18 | CASSPLRLLYNEQFF | TGTGCCAGCTCACCACTCAGGCTTCTCTACAATGAGCAGTTCTTC
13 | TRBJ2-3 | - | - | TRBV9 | CASSVGGADTQYF | TGTGCCAGCAGCGTAGGGGGTGCAGATACGCAGTATTTT
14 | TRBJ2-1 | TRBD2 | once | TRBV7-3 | CASSSGRANNEQFF | TGTGCCAGTTCCAGCGGGAGGGCCAACAATGAGCAGTTCTTC
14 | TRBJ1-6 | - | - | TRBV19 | CASLSGTTASPLHF | TGTGCCAGCCTCTCCGGGACAACCGCGTCACCCCTCCACTTT
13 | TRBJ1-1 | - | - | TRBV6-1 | CASSEVMNTEAFF | TGTGCCAGCAGTGAAGTTATGAACACTGAAGCTTTCTTT
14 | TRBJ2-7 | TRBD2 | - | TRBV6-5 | CASSSLAGGGEQYF | TGTGCCAGCAGTTCGTTAGCGGGAGGGGGGGAGCAGTACTTC
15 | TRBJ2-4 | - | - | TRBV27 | CASSLAGLSKNIQYF | TGTGCCAGCAGTTTAGCGGGGTTATCTAAAAACATTCAGTACTTC
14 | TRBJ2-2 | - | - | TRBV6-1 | CASSRRGSGGELFF | TGTGCCAGCAGTAGGAGAGGATCGGGAGGGGAGCTGTTTTTT
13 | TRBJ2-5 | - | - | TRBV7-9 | CASSPGGQETQYF | TGTGCCAGCAGCCCAGGTGGCCAAGAGACCCAGTACTTC
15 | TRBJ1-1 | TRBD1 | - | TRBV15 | CATSRDGTGYTEAFF | TGTGCCACCAGCAGAGATGGGACAGGGTACACTGAAGCTTTCTTT
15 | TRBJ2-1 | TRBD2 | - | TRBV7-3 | CASSPLAGDGNEQFF | TGTGCCAGCAGCCCACTAGCGGGGGATGGGAATGAGCAGTTCTTC
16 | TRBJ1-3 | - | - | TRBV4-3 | CASSQDSLSSGNTIYF | TGCGCCAGCAGCCAAGATTCCCTGAGCTCTGGAAACACCATATATTTT
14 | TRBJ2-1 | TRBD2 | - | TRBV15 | CATRAGAAYNEQFF | TGTGCCACCAGAGCGGGGGCCGCCTACAATGAGCAGTTCTTC
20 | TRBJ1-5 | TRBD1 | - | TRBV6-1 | CASSEGAEATGVYSNQPQHF | TGTGCCAGCAGTGAAGGAGCGGAAGCGACAGGGGTTTATAGCAATCAGCCCCAGCATTTT
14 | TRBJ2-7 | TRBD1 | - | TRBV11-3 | CASSLKATGSEQYF | TGTGCCAGCAGCCTAAAGGCGACAGGGAGCGAGCAGTACTTC
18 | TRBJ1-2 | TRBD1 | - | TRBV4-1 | CASSQESRRPTGGYGYTF | TGCGCCAGCAGCCAAGAATCCCGCCGCCCGACAGGGGGCTATGGCTACACCTTC
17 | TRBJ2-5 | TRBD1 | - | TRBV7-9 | CASSPPPGQGMAKTQYF | TGTGCCAGCAGCCCCCCCCCGGGACAGGGGATGGCAAAGACCCAGTACTTC
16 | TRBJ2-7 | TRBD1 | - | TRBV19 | CASSLRTGLTAYEQYF | TGTGCCAGTAGTTTAAGGACAGGCCTTACCGCCTACGAGCAGTACTTC
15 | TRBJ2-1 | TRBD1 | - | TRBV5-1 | CASSLGGTVYNEQFF | TGCGCCAGCAGCTTGGGAGGGACAGTCTACAATGAGCAGTTCTTC
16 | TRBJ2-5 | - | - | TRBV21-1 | CASSKTGTGRQETQYF | TGTGCCAGCAGCAAAACTGGGACAGGGAGGCAAGAGACCCAGTACTTC
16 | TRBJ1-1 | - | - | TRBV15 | CATSRGSGHPNTEAFF | TGTGCCACCAGCAGAGGTTCGGGACACCCGAACACTGAAGCTTTCTTT
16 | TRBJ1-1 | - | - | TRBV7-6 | CASSLAYQETGGEAFF | TGTGCCAGCAGCTTAGCTTATCAGGAGACAGGAGGTGAAGCTTTCTTT
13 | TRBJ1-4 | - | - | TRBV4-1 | CASSETIGEKLFF | TGCGCCAGCAGCGAGACCATAGGGGAAAAACTGTTTTTT
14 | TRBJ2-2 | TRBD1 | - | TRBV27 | CASRMGQITGELFF | TGTGCCAGCAGAATGGGACAGATCACCGGGGAGCTGTTTTTT
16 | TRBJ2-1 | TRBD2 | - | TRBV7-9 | CASSLDPGRGYNEQFF | TGTGCCAGCAGCTTAGATCCAGGGAGGGGCTACAATGAGCAGTTCTTC
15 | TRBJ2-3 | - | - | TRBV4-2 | CASSQKPTGTDTQYF | TGTGCCAGCAGCCAAAAACCGACAGGCACAGATACGCAGTATTTT
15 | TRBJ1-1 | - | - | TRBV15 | CATSRGTREGTEAFF | TGTGCCACCAGCAGGGGGACCAGGGAAGGGACTGAAGCTTTCTTT
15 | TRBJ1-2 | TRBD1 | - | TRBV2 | CASVQGASRNYGYTF | TGTGCCAGCGTACAGGGGGCCTCTCGTAACTATGGCTACACCTTC
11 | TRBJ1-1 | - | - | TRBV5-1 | CASTGNTEAFF | TGCGCCAGCACGGGAAACACTGAAGCTTTCTTT
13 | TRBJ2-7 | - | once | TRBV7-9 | CASRSSNSYEQYF | TGTGCCAGCCGCTCTAGCAACTCCTACGAGCAGTACTTC
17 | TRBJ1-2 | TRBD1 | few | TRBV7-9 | CASSLGNRQGNGYGYTF | TGTGCCAGCAGCTTAGGGAACCGACAGGGGAACGGCTATGGCTACACCTTC
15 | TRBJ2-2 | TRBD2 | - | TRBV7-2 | CASSWTSGNTGELFF | TGTGCCAGCAGCTGGACTAGCGGTAACACCGGGGAGCTGTTTTTT
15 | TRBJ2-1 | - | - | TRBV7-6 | CASSRIATPGDEQFF | TGTGCCAGCAGCCGGATCGCCACTCCAGGGGATGAGCAGTTCTTC
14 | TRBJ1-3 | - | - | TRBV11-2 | CASSLGTVGNTIYF | TGTGCCAGCAGCTTAGGGACAGTTGGAAACACCATATATTTT